This TCR beta chain was observed in a study of beta chain features in type 1 diabetes. Concerning this clone itself: The antigen is not known.

The study's findings and limits: Possible PCR preference for shorter templates applied equally to patients and controls. Junctions at VDJ sites from type 1 diabetes patients had fewer insertions and more deletions.

All of the isolated RNA was reverse transcribed, so expressed TCRB transcripts were sequenced. Some clones are missing from TCRdb's copy, which holds only in-frame ones; the method was immunoSEQ multiplex PCR. The sample shows under 450,000 clones, approximately 15% of them seen only once. This clonotype was sampled from a young man in good health. Sequenced: naive CD4+ T cells from blood.

The CDR3 sequence is CASSRDSRDEQFF. CDR3 sequence (DNA): TGTGCCAGCAGCCGAGACTCGAGGGATGAGCAGTTCTTC. The chain joins TRBV7-9 to TRBJ2-1; tentative D call: TRBD2 (5 bases). V shed 5 bases and J shed 8 bases, with 13 bases lying between them. CDR3 length: 13 amino acids. Germline V gene sequence: CDR1 SEHNR, CDR2 FQNEAQ (reference sequence).